The clone carrying this T cell receptor (beta chain) was detected many times. Its antigen is undetermined. Germline V gene data show CDR1 as MGHRA and CDR2 as YSYEKL. The CDR3 extends over 16 amino acids. Trimming took 0 bases from V and 0 from J; bases not matched to a gene: 0. TCRdb re-derived calls from the 5' RACE reads in MiXCR, one entry per CDR3 protein. The table lists 95,000 to 100,000 distinct CDR3 sequences, around 5.5% of them singletons. The data stem from a study of T cells after yellow fever vaccination. Points from the study as a whole: Weaker, the secondary response peaked sooner, at day 5 versus 15. A minor fraction of clonotypes spanned both CD4 and CD8 compartments.

The chain joins TRBV4-1 to TRBJ2-7, with 12 bases fitting TRBD2. This TCR was recovered from a man between 18 and 35 years old who received the YFV17D yellow fever vaccine. The sample here was CD8+ T cells sorted from PBMCs, taken 10 days after the yellow fever booster vaccination. The CDR3 DNA is TGCGCCAGCAGCCAAGAACTAGCGGGGGGCTCCTACGAGCAGTACTTC. Translated, it gives CASSQELAGGSYEQYF.